This TCR beta chain was profiled in a study of blood T cells in healthy people across ages. The junction had 5 bases not matched to a gene; V was cut back by 0 bases and J by 3 bases. Germline-derived CDR1 and CDR2 are SGHRS and YFSETQ. The CDR3 length is 16 residues. Healthy Caucasians from Russia aged about 6 to 100 served as donors. Sample-barcoded 5' priming and a J-beta primer mix drove a second PCR of roughly 6 to 12 cycles. Each CDR3 protein is one row after TCRdb ran MiXCR on the 5' RACE reads. The sample yields about 940,000 distinct CDR3 sequences, 40% to 60% seen once. This clonotype was sampled from a man under 40 in good health. Specimen: blood. The chain has TRBV5-1 and TRBJ2-3, with 9 bases lining up with TRBD1. CDR3 bases: TGCGCCAGCAGCTTGGCCCCGACAGGGGGGACAGATACGCAGTATTTT. Translation gives CASSLAPTGGTDTQYF.